This TCR beta chain was observed in a study of blood T cells in healthy people across ages. Whole-study findings and limits: It was the long-lived donors that had more naive CD4+ cells and higher diversity than aged donors. Observed TCR beta diversity per million T cells went down as age went up. This fall followed a roughly linear course with age.

This CDR3 has 14 amino acids. V was pared by 4 bases and J by 8 bases, with 6 bases of the junction left unmatched. Germline V gene data show CDR1 as SGHTA and CDR2 as FQGNSA. A J-beta primer mix and a sample-barcoded 5' primer were used in a second PCR of about 6 to 12 cycles. Every cDNA molecule bore a tag from a template-switch adaptor containing 12 random nucleotides. TCRdb recomputed calls from the 5' RACE reads with MiXCR, one row per CDR3 protein. The table has roughly 1,700,000 distinct CDR3 sequences, about 28% seen once; the top ten hold roughly 8.2%. This clonotype was observed a few times. Antigen specificity is unknown.

The chain joins TRBV7-2 to TRBJ2-4; 9 nucleotides agree with TRBD1. The clonotype was recovered from a woman between 25 and 40 years old in good health. The sequenced sample consisted of blood. CDR3 loop: CASSSLGQGDIQYF. The CDR3 DNA reads TGTGCCAGCAGCTCACTGGGACAGGGTGACATTCAGTACTTC.